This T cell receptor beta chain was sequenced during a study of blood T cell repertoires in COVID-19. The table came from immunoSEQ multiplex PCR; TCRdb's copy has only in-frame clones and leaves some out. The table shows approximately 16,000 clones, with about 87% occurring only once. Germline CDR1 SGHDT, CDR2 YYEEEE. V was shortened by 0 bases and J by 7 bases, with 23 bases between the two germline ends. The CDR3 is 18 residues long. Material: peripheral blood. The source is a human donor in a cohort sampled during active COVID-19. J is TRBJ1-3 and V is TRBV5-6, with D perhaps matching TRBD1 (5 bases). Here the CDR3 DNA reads TGTGCCAGCAGCTTGGTGGGGGGTAGGGTCTCTTCGCGGAACACCATATATTTT. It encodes CASSLVGGRVSSRNTIYF.